The present T cell receptor (beta chain) was sequenced within a study of T cell responses to AZD1222 COVID-19 vaccine. The method was immunoSEQ multiplex PCR; TCRdb's version includes in-frame clones alone and lacks a portion of them. Of roughly 100,000 clones in the sample, around 89% were seen once. The origin of this receptor is an adult in good health. Source: peripheral blood, taken on day 0 of AZD1222 vaccination.

CDR3 sequence reads: CASSKEGSGEGTQYF. Here the CDR3 DNA reads TGTGCCAGCAGCAAAGAAGGGTCGGGCGAGGGGACCCAGTACTTC. The V and J genes are TRBV11-1 and TRBJ2-5, with a possible D match to TRBD2 (5 bases). CDR1 SGHAT and CDR2 FQDESV come from the germline V gene (reference sequence). V gave up 5 bases and J gave up 7 bases, with 20 bases separating them. The CDR3 runs to 15 residues.